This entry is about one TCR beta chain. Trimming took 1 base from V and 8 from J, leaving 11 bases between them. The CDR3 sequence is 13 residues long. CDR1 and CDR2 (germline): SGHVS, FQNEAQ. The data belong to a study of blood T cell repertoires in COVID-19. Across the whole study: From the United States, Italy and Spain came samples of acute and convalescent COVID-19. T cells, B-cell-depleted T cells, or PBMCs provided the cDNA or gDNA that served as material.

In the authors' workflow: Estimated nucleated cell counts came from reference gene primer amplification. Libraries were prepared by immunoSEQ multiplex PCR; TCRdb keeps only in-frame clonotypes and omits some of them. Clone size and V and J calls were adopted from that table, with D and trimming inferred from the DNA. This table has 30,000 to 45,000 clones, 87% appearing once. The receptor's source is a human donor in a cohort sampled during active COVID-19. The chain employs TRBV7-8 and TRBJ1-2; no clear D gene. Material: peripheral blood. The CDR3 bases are TGTGCCAGCAGCTTAGTGGCAAGGCGGGGCTACACCTTC. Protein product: CASSLVARRGYTF.